This TCR beta chain was identified during a study of blood T cell repertoires in COVID-19. Method: immunoSEQ multiplex PCR; TCRdb's copy keeps in-frame clones and lacks some. This sample has under 300,000 clones; 83% occur once, and the top ten carry approximately 6%. This TCR came from an elderly man with acute or convalescent COVID-19. The source material was peripheral blood.

The CDR3 region is CASSLGVGVYNEQFF. The CDR3 nucleotides read TGTGCCAGCAGCCTCGGGGTTGGGGTCTACAATGAGCAGTTCTTC. V usage is TRBV7-3 and J usage is TRBJ2-1; D perhaps matches TRBD2 (5 bases). The germline CDR1 and CDR2 sequences are SGHTA and FQGTGA. This CDR3 spans 15 amino acids. V was shortened by 5 bases and J by 3 bases, with 14 bases between the two germline ends.